A single T cell receptor (beta chain) is shown here with its context. This sample is drawn from a study of blood T cell repertoires in COVID-19. The protocol was immunoSEQ multiplex PCR, while the TCRdb copy is restricted to in-frame clones and leaves out a portion. This table has hundreds of thousands of clones, roughly 90% appearing once. Sequencing input: peripheral blood. The clonotype comes from a woman aged 25 to 45 with COVID-19, enrolled during active disease.

CDR3 nucleotides: TGTGCCAGCAGTGCCCAGACAACAAACACCGGGGAGCTGTTTTTT. It specifies CASSAQTTNTGELFF. The genes are TRBV9 and TRBJ2-2, with D uncertain. There are 15 residues in the CDR3. V lost 5 bases and J lost 2, with 13 bases in between. Germline assignment: CDR1 SGDLS and CDR2 YYNGEE.